The clone carrying this T cell receptor (beta chain) was recorded many times. V was pared by 4 bases and J by 1 base, with 19 bases of the junction left unmatched. The germline V gene encodes CDR1 PRHDT and CDR2 FYEKMQ (reference sequence). There are 20 residues in the CDR3. This sample is part of a study of T-cell reconstitution after alpha-beta-depleted transplantation in children. Unique molecular identifiers tagged the TCRbeta library. TCRdb re-derived calls from the PCR reads in MiXCR, one entry per CDR3 protein. The profile shows some 490,000 distinct CDR3 sequences, around 13% of them singletons.

The gene calls are TRBV13 and TRBJ2-4, with 7 bases identical to TRBD1. The sequence was obtained from a human donor who donated a stem cell graft to a child with combined immunodeficiency. Source: PBMCs from the stem cell graft donor, taken from the stem cell graft. Here the CDR3 reads CASSSTTGTDTLMAKNIQYF. The CDR3 DNA reads as TGTGCCAGCAGCTCTACGACCGGGACAGATACACTTATGGCCAAAAACATTCAGTACTTC.